This TCR beta chain was obtained from a study of Graves' ophthalmopathy and Graves' hyperthyroidism. Study overall: Peripheral blood sampling occurred at initial diagnosis, before any treatment. Study observations and caveats: Blood also contained most of the expanded thyroid clonotypes above 0.001 frequency.

CDR3 regions of TCR beta were amplified from RNA transcripts. HTBI-primed RT-PCR formed the first round, and a multiplex PCR formed the second. TCRdb recomputed calls from the multiplex PCR reads with MiXCR, one row per CDR3 protein. The data show roughly 500,000 distinct CDR3 sequences, roughly an eighth seen once. This clonotype was counted ten times or more. The antigen is not known. Every ophthalmopathy donor presented moderate-to-severe activity, CAS ≥3, NOSPECS ≥4 and duration under 3 months. The sequencing sample was made of blood. This receptor was taken from a woman aged 30 to 39 with Graves' ophthalmopathy.

CDR3 DNA: TGCAGCGTTGCGTCCGTTATGTCTAACTATGGCTACACCTTC. It is translated as CSVASVMSNYGYTF. V is TRBV29-1 and J is TRBJ1-2; no definite D call. This CDR3 has 14 residues. The germline CDR1 and CDR2 sequences are SQVTM and ANQGSEA. V dropped 4 bases and J dropped 0 bases, with 12 bases sitting between them.